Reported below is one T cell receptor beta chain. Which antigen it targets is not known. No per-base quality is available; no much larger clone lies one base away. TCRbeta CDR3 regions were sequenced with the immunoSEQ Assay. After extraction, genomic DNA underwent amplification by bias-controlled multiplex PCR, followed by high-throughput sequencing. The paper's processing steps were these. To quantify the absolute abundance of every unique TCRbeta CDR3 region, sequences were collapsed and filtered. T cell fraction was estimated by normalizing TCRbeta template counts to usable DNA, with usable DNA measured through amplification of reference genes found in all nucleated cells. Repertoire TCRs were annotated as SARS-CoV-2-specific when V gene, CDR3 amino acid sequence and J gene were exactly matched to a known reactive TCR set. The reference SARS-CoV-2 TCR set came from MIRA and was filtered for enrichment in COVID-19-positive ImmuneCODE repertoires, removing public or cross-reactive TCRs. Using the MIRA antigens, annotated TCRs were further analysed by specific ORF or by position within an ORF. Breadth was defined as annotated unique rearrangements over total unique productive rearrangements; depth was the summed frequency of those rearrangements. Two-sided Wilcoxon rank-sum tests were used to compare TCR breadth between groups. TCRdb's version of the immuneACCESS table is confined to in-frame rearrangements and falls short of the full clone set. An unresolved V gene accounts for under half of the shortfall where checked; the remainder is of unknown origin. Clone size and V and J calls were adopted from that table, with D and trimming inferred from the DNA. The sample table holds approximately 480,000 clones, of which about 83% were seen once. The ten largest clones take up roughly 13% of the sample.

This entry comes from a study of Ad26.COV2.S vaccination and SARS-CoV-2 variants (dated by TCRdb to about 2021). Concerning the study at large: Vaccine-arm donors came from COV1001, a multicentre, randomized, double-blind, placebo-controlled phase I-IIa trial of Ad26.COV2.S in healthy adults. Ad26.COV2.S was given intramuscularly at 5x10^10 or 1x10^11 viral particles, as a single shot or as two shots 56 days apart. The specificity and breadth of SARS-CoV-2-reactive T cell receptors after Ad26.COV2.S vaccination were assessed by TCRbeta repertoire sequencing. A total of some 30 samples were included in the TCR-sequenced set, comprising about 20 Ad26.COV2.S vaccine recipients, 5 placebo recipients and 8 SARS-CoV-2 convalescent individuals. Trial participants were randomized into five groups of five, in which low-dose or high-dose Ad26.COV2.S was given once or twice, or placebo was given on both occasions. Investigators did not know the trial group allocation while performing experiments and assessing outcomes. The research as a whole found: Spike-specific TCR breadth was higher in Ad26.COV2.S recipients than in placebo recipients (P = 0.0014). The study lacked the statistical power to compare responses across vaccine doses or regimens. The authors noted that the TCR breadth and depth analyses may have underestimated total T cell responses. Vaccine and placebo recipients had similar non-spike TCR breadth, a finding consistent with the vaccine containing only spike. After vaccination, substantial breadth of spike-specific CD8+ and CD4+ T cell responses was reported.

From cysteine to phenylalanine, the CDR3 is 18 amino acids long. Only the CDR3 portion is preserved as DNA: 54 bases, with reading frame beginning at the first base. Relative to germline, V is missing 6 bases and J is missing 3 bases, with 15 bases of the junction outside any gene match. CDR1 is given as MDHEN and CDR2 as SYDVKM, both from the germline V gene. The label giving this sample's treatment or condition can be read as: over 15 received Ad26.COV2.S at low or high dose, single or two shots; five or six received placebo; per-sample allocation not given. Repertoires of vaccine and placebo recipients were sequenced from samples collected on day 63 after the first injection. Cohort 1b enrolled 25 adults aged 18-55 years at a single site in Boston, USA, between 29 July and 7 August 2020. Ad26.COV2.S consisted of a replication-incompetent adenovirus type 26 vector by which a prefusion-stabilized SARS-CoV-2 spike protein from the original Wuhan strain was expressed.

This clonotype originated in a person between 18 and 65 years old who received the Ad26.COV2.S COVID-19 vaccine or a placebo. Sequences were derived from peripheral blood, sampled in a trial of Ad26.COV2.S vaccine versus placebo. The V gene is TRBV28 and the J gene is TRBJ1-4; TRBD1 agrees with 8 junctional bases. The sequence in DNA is TGTGCCAGCAGATATCAGGGGGCCCCGGCTCCTTCTAATGAAAAACTGTTTTTT. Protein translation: CASRYQGAPAPSNEKLFF.